This TCR beta chain is from a study of cytomegalovirus exposure and HLA in healthy donors. PCR was performed using 60 Vbeta and 13 Jbeta primers. Generated by immunoSEQ multiplex PCR, the TCRdb table keeps only in-frame clones and is missing some. The sample lists 170,000 or so clones; around 77% were seen once. Germline values: CDR1 MNHEY, CDR2 SMNVEV (reference sequence). This CDR3 is built from 14 residues. Trimming at V came to 5 bases and at J to 5 bases, leaving 5 bases not matched to a gene. Study results and limitations: TCR beta sequences numbering under 20,000 were associated with HLA alleles at 0.05 false discovery rate in a later analysis. Later analysis showed most CMV-associated TCR beta chains appearing HLA-restricted. The likely origin of a cluster of highly shared sequence variants was a sequencing artifact.

On this clone: The antigen remains unidentified.

The chain joins TRBV27 to TRBJ2-7; 11 bases agree with TRBD1. This sequence was found in a man aged 60 to 75 in good health and CMV-seronegative. The sequenced sample was PBMCs. CDR3 sequence reads: CASSLWTGGHEQYF. The DNA of the CDR3 is TGTGCCAGCAGTCTCTGGACAGGGGGCCACGAGCAGTACTTC.